This paragraph reports one T cell receptor beta chain. Authors' processing steps: Researchers report that nucleated cell counts were estimated from reference gene primer amplification. This table comes from immunoSEQ multiplex PCR, and its TCRdb copy is limited to in-frame clones, with some not included. V, J and clone size are those of that table, while D and trimming were read from the DNA. The table shows 150,000 to 200,000 clones, with 70% to 90% occurring only once. This entry comes from a study of blood T cell repertoires in COVID-19. Study-level background: Samples came from the United States, Italy and Spain, spanning acute and convalescent COVID-19. T cells, B-cell-depleted T cells, or PBMCs provided the cDNA or gDNA that served as material.

What was sequenced was peripheral blood. This TCR derives from a man aged 40-49 years who had recovered from COVID-19.

CDR3 protein: CASSGDILNTDTQYF. In DNA, the CDR3 is TGTGCCAGCAGTGGGGACATCCTTAACACAGATACGCAGTATTTT. This chain links TRBV2 with TRBJ2-3; D possibly corresponds to TRBD1 (6 bases). The CDR3 length is 15 residues. In germline, CDR1 is SNHLY, CDR2 FYNNEI. Trimming took off 4 bases at V and 2 bases at J, with 13 bases between the two ends.